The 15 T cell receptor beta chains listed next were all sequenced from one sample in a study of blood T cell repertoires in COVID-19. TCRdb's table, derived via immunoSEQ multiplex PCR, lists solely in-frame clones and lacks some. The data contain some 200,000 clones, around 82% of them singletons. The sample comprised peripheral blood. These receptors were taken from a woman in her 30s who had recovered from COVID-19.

CDR3 nucleotides: TGTGCCAGCAGTGGGGTGGCTAGCGGGATGATAACCTACGAGCAGTACTTC. This gives the protein CASSGVASGMITYEQYF. The chain recombines TRBV6-1 with TRBJ2-7, with 9 positions matching TRBD2. This CDR3 spans 17 amino acids. Germline CDR1 MNHNS, CDR2 SASEGT. The V and J ends lost 4 bases and 2 bases, in that order; junction bases with no gene match: 12.

CDR3 sequence: CASSSATGLSSYEQYF. Here the CDR3 DNA reads TGTGCCAGCAGCTCCGCGACAGGATTAAGCTCCTACGAGCAGTACTTC. The gene calls are TRBV7-3 and TRBJ2-7, with D perhaps matching TRBD1 (6 bases). V gave up 4 bases and J gave up 0 bases, with 16 bases separating them. Germline V gene lookup returns CDR1 SGHTA and CDR2 FQGTGA. This CDR3 region has 16 residues.

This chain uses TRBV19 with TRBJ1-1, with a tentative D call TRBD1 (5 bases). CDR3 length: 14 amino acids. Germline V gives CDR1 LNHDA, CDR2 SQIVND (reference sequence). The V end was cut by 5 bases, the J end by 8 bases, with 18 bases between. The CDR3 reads CASSPFSDRFEAFF. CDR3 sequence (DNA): TGTGCCAGTAGTCCTTTCTCAGACAGATTCGAAGCTTTCTTT.

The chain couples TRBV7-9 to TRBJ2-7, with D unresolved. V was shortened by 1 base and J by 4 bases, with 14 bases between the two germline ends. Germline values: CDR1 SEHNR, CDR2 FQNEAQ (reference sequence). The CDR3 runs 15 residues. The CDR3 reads CASSLVPGPPYEQYF. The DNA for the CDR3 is TGTGCCAGCAGCTTAGTCCCGGGTCCCCCTTACGAGCAGTACTTC. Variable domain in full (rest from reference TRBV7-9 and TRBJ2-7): DTGVSQNPRHKITKRGQNVTFRCDPISEHNRLYWYRQTLGQGPEFLTYFQNEAQLEKSRLLSDRFSAERPKGSFSTLEIQRTEQGDSAMYLCASSLVPGPPYEQYFGPGTRLTVT.

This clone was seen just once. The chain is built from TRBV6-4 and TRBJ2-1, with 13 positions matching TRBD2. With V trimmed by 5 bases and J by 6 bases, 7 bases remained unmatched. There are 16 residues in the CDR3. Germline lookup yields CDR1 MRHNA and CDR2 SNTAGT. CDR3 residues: CASSPGLAGVINEQFF. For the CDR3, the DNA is TGTGCCAGCAGTCCCGGACTAGCGGGAGTGATCAATGAGCAGTTCTTC.

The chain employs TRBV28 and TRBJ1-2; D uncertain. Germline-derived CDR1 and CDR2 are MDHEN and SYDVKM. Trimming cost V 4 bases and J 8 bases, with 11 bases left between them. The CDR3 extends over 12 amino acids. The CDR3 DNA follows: TGTGCCAGCAGTTCGGGGTTCGGAGGCTACACCTTC. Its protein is CASSSGFGGYTF.

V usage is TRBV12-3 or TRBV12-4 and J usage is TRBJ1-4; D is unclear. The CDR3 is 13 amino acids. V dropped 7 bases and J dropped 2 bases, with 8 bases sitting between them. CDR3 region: CASMGSTNEKLFF. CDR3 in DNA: TGTGCCAGCATGGGCAGCACTAATGAAAAACTGTTTTTT.

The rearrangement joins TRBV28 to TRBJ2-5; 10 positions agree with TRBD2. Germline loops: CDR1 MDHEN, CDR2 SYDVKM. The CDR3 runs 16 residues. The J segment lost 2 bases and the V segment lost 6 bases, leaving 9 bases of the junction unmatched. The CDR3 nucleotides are TGTGCCAGCAGCCGTATCGTAGCGGGAGGACAAGAGACCCAGTACTTC. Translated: CASSRIVAGGQETQYF.

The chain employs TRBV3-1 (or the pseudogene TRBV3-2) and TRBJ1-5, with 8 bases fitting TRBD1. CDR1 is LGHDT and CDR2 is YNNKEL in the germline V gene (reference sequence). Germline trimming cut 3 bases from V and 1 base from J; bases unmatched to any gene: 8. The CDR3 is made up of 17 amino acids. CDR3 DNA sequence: TGTGCCAGCAGCCAGGGGCAGGGGGCGTGGAGCAATCAGCCCCAGCATTTT. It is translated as CASSQGQGAWSNQPQHF.

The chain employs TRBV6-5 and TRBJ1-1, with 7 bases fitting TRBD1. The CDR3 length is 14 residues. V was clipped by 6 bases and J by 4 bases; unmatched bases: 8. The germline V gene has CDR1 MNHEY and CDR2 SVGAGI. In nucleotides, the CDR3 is TGTGCCAGCAGGCGGGAAGGGGGCGTCACTGAAGCTTTCTTT. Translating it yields CASRREGGVTEAFF.

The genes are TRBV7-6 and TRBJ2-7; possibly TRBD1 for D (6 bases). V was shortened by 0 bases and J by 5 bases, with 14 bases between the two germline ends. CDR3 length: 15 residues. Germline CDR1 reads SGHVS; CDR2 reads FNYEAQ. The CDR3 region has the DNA TGTGCCAGCAGCTTAGCGAACAGGGATGCCGACGAGCAGTACTTC. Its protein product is CASSLANRDADEQYF.

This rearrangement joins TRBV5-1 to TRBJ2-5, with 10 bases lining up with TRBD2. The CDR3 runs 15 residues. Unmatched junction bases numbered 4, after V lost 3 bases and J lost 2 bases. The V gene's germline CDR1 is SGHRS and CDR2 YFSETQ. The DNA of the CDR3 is TGCGCCAGCAGCTGGACTAGCGGATTACAAGAGACCCAGTACTTC. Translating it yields CASSWTSGLQETQYF.

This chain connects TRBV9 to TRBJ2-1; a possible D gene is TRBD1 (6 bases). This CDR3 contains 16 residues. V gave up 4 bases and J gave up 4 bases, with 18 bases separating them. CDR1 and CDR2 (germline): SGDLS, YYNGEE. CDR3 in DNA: TGTGCCAGCAGCCCACCCGGGACACCATTTTACAATGAGCAGTTCTTC. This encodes CASSPPGTPFYNEQFF. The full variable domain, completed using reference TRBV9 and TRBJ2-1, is DSGVTQTPKHLITATGQRVTLRCSPRSGDLSVYWYQQSLDQGLQFLIQYYNGEERAKGNILERFSAQQFPDLHSELNLSSLELGDSALYFCASSPPGTPFYNEQFFGPGTRLTVL.

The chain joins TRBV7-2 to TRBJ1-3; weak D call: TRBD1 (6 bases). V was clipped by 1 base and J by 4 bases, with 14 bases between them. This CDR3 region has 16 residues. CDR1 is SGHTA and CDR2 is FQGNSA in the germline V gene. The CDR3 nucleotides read TGTGCCAGCAGCTTAGGGTCTCGGGGGGCAGGAAACACCATATATTTT. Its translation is CASSLGSRGAGNTIYF.

For the CDR3, the DNA is TGTGCCAGCCGGGACAGGGGGCAGACTAATGAAAAACTGTTTTTT. Amino acids: CASRDRGQTNEKLFF. V and J are TRBV28 and TRBJ1-4, with 12 bases fitting TRBD1. CDR1 and CDR2 (germline): MDHEN, SYDVKM. The CDR3 is 15 residues long. J gave up 2 bases and V 8 bases, and 3 bases lay outside the gene matches.